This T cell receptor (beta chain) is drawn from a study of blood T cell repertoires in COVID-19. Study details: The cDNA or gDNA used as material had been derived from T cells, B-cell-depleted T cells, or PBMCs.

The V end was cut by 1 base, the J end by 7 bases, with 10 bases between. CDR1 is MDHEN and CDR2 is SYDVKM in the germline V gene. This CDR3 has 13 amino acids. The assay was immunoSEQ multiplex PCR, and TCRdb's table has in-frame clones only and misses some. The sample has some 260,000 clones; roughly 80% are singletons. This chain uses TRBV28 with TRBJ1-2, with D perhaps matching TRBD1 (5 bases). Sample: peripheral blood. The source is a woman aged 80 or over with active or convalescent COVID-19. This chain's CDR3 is CASSLFGHSGYTF. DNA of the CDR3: TGTGCCAGCAGTTTATTTGGACATAGTGGCTACACCTTC.